This entry is about one T cell receptor (beta chain). Its antigen is not identified. This record belongs to a study of OX40 agonist ivuxolimab in advanced cancers. Trimming stripped 7 bases from V and 6 bases from J, with 19 bases between. CDR1 and CDR2 (germline): MNHNS, SASEGT. This CDR3 has 14 residues. Study results and caveats: Part of the nonresponder group also had normalized T-cell clonal expansion that was low. Relative to CD4+, CD8+ T cells held more expanded clones on average.

Profiled with immunoSEQ multiplex PCR; TCRdb holds only in-frame clones, not every one. Among over 20,000 clones listed, around 73% were seen once. This material consisted of CD4+ or CD8+ T cells sorted from blood, taken in a trial of the OX40 agonist ivuxolimab. The chain links TRBV6-1 to TRBJ2-7, with D possibly TRBD1 on 6 matching bases. The receptor was isolated from an adult with an advanced solid tumor such as melanoma, head and neck, liver or kidney cancer. In DNA form, the CDR3 reads TGTGCCAGCAAAGAATATACCGGGACAACCGAGCAGTACTTC. Translation: CASKEYTGTTEQYF.